The clone carrying this T cell receptor beta chain was found a few times. The antigen is unknown. The data originate from a study of identical twins. Notes on the study in general: It was cross-sectional statistical analysis, not following the same donors, that the conclusions relied on. Analyses based on zero insertions could be partly confounded by invariant MAIT and iNKT cells.

V lost 7 bases, J lost 2 bases, and 17 bases lay in between. The germline V gene encodes CDR1 SGHTA and CDR2 FQGTGA. The CDR3 is made up of 15 amino acids. After template switching added a universal primer site, the resulting cDNA carried unique molecular identifiers. MiXCR, applied by TCRdb to the 5' RACE reads, yields one record per CDR3 protein. The table records about 530,000 distinct CDR3 sequences, approximately 20% of them present only once. This same sample was also taken into another study, of yellow fever vaccine responses in identical twins.

The gene calls are TRBV7-3 and TRBJ2-5, with a possible D match to TRBD2 (5 bases). Sequenced: CD4+ T cells sorted from blood. This sequence originates from a woman between 18 and 29 years old in good health. The DNA of the CDR3 is TGTGCCAGCAACGTTAACCGAGGGTCACAAGAGACCCAGTACTTC. Translated, it gives CASNVNRGSQETQYF.